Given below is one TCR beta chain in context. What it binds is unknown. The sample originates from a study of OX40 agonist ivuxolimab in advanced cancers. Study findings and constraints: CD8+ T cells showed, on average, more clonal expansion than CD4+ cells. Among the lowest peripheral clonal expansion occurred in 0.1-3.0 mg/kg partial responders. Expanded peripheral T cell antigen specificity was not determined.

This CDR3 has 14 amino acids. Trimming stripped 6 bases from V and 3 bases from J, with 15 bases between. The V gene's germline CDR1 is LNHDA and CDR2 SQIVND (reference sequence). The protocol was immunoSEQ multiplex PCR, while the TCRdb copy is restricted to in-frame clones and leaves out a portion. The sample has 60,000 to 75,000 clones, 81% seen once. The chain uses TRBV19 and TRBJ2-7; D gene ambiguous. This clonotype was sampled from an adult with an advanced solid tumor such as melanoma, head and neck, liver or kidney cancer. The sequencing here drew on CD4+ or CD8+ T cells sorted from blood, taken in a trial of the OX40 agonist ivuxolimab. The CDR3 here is CASRRAPRSYEQYF. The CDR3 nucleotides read TGTGCCAGTAGAAGGGCCCCTAGGAGCTACGAGCAGTACTTC.